Following are 5 T cell receptor beta chains from one sample sequenced in a study of T cells in Graves' hyperthyroidism and ophthalmopathy. TCR beta CDR3 regions were amplified from RNA transcripts. HTBI primers were the set used in a first-round RT-PCR of the TCR CDR3. TCRdb itself ran the multiplex PCR reads through MiXCR, one entry per CDR3 protein. The table records 400,000 to 600,000 distinct CDR3 sequences, around 15% of them present only once. Input material: blood. These receptors were taken from a woman aged 30 to 39 with Graves' ophthalmopathy.

V and J are TRBV27 and TRBJ2-1; 8 nucleotides match TRBD2. Germline-derived CDR1 and CDR2 are MNHEY and SMNVEV (reference sequence). This CDR3 has 16 amino acids. J was trimmed by 3 bases and V by 8 bases; bases with no gene match: 12. The CDR3 sequence is CASGVGREELYNEQFF. For the CDR3, the DNA is TGTGCCAGCGGAGTAGGGCGGGAGGAACTCTACAATGAGCAGTTCTTC.

This clonotype was seen repeatedly, ten times or more. The gene calls are TRBV12-3 or TRBV12-4 and TRBJ1-1, with no clear D. This CDR3 has 15 residues. V was clipped by 5 bases and J by 4 bases, with 17 bases between them. CDR3 sequence: CASSPPGEEGTEAFF. The DNA of the CDR3 is TGTGCCAGCAGTCCCCCCGGGGAGGAAGGCACTGAAGCTTTCTTT.

Ten or more counts support this clonotype. This chain joins TRBV6-1 and TRBJ1-2; tentatively, D is TRBD1 (6 bases). This CDR3 is 13 amino acids long. V was trimmed by 6 bases and J by 0 bases, leaving 8 bases between them. Germline V gene sequence: CDR1 MNHNS, CDR2 SASEGT. The CDR3 sequence: CASRDSANYGYTF. CDR3 sequence (DNA): TGTGCCAGCAGGGACAGCGCTAACTATGGCTACACCTTC.

This clonotype showed up many times. The J gene is TRBJ2-1, the V gene TRBV6-2 or TRBV6-3; D is undetermined. The ends were cut back, 0 bases at V and 1 base at J, with 13 bases in the middle. The CDR3 is made up of 17 amino acids. From germline, CDR1 is MNHEY and CDR2 SVGEGT. CDR3 loop: CASSYSILDQSYNEQFF. DNA for the CDR3: TGTGCCAGCAGTTACTCGATCTTGGACCAATCCTACAATGAGCAGTTCTTC.

The chain combines TRBV10-3 with TRBJ2-7; D may match TRBD1 or TRBD2 (5 bases each). V shed 5 bases and J shed 3 bases, with 8 bases lying between them. The CDR3 sequence is 12 residues long. Germline V gives CDR1 ENHRY, CDR2 SYGVKD. The CDR3 region is CAISRDRYEQYF. For the CDR3, the DNA is TGTGCCATCAGTAGGGACCGCTACGAGCAGTACTTC.